This T cell receptor beta chain was captured in a study of blood T cell repertoires in COVID-19. Looking at the study overall: The United States, Italy and Spain were the sources of the acute and convalescent COVID-19 samples. The cDNA or gDNA used as material had been derived from T cells, B-cell-depleted T cells, or PBMCs.

Original analysis: Estimation of nucleated cell counts was performed using reference gene primer amplification. The repertoire was sequenced with immunoSEQ multiplex PCR; TCRdb's copy has only in-frame clones and lacks some. From that table come the V and J calls and clone size; the DNA was used to work out D and trimming. The sample lists under 300,000 clones, over 75% seen once, with 1.5% to 2% in the top ten. Germline assignment: CDR1 MGHRA and CDR2 YSYEKL. The length of the CDR3 is 17 residues. Trimming left V 0 bases short and J 6 bases short, with 15 bases between. The TCR comes from a man aged 25-45 years who had recovered from COVID-19. Specimen: peripheral blood. This rearrangement joins TRBV4-1 to TRBJ1-6; no firm D call. CDR3 loop: CASSQDLAGSINSPLHF. In DNA, the CDR3 is TGCGCCAGCAGCCAAGATCTGGCAGGCAGTATTAATTCACCCCTCCACTTT.